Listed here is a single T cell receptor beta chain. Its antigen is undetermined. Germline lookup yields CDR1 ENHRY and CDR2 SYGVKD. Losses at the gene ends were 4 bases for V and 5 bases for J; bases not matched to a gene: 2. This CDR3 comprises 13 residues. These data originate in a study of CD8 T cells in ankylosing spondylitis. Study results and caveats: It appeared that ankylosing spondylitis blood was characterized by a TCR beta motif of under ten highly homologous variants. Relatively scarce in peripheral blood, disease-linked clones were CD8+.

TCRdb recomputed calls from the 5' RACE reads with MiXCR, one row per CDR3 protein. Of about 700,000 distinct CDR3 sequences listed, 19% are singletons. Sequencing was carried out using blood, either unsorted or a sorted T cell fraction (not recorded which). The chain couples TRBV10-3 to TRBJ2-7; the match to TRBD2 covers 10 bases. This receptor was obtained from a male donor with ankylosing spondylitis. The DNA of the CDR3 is TGTGCCATCAGTGGCCTAGCGGGAGACGAGCAGTACTTC. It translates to CAISGLAGDEQYF.